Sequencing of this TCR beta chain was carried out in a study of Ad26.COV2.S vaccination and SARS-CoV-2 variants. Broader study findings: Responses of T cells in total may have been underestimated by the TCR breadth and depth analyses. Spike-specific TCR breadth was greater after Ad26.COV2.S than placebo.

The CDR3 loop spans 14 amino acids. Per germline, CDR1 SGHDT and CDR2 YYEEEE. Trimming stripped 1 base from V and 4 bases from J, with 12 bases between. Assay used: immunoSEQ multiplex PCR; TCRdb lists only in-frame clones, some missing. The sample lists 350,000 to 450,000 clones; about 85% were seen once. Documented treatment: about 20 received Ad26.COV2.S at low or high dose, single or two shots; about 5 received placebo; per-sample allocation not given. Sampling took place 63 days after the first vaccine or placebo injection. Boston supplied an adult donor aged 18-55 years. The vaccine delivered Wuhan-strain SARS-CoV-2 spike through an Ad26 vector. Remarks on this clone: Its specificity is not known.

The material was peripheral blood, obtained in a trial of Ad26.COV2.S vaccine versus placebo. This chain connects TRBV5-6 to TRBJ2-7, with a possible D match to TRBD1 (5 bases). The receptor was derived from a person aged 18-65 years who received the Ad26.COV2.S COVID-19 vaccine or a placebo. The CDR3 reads CASSLRDSLYEQYF. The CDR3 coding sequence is TGTGCCAGCAGCTTGCGCGACAGCCTTTACGAGCAGTACTTC.